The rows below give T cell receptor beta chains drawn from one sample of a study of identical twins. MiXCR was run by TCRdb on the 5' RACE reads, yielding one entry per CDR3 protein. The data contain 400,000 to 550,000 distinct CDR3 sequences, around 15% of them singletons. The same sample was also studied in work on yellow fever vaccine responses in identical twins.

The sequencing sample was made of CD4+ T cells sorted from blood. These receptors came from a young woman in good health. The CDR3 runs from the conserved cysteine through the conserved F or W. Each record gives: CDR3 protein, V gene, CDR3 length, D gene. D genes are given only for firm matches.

CTICFSGTNLKNNNEQFF,TRBV2,18,TRBD2
CASSSSRDRGIYYNEQFF,TRBV5-5,18,TRBD1
CASSLAEGAIETQYF,TRBV9,15,TRBD1
CASSLGPNYGEQFF,TRBV7-3,14,-
CASSETGGYGYTF,TRBV6-6,13,-
CATSDLGRGPTDTQYF,TRBV24-1,16,TRBD1
CASSPRQAPNEQFF,TRBV5-4,14,-
CASRTGVDEQYF,TRBV12-3/TRBV12-4,12,TRBD1
CASSEGGGHNEQFF,TRBV6-4,14,-
CSALDRDYGYTF,TRBV20-1,12,TRBD1
CSASGGVWGLTGELFF,TRBV20-1,16,-
CASSLGASGDHNEQFF,TRBV11-2,16,TRBD2
CASSLAGTQQETQYF,TRBV5-1,15,-
CPRDREANEAFF,TRBV9,12,TRBD1
CASSLSLAYNEQFF,TRBV6-5,14,-
CASSLTFSRVETQYF,TRBV7-3,15,-
CASSQQNSYEQYF,TRBV27,13,-
CASSVARQSLVAGELFF,TRBV9,17,-
CASSQGITGGSTDTQYF,TRBV4-3,17,TRBD1
CASSTSGTSNTGELFF,TRBV19,16,-
CASSLRPPYEQYF,TRBV7-2,13,-
CASTPGSGLQETQYF,TRBV7-9,15,-
CSVASGRYNEQFF,TRBV29-1,13,TRBD2
CASSSQGSGSDEQYF,TRBV18,15,-
CASNGPEEETQYF,TRBV6-6,13,-
CASSLARQGARAYNEQFF,TRBV7-2,18,TRBD1
CASSSSGRAAFF,TRBV11-2,12,-
CASKGDGGYEQYF,TRBV7-6,13,-
CASGLGEGESSYNEQFF,TRBV12-5,17,-
CASSYGQGLRSYNEQFF,TRBV6-5,17,TRBD1
CASSQESAGLGEQFF,TRBV14,15,TRBD2
CASSRGAGEQFF,TRBV7-2,12,-
CAITSGADETQYF,TRBV10-3,13,-
CASSQVPQYQETQYF,TRBV4-2,15,-
CASSLTGEFGYTF,TRBV7-2,13,-
CASSLSGWRISNQPQHF,TRBV27,17,-
CASSPRPGVQSSYEQYF,TRBV18,17,-
CASTTGAYNEQFF,TRBV6-2/TRBV6-3,13,TRBD1
CATSRDRAAGELFF,TRBV15,14,-
CASSPGGPRGELFF,TRBV6-1,14,-